The 13 T cell receptor beta chains below all came from one sample that was sequenced in a study of regulatory T cells in long-lasting Graves disease. Arm-PCR with iRepertoire HTBI primers amplified the CDR3 regions for these TCR beta libraries. TCRdb re-called the multiplex PCR reads through MiXCR, storing one row per CDR3 protein. This table holds 400,000 to 650,000 distinct CDR3 sequences, more than 15% found once. Described time point: newly diagnosed GD, antithyroid drugs for less than 3 months. Researchers made the TCR library from RNA that was extracted from PBMCs. These records were also assigned to another study, of T cells in Graves' hyperthyroidism and ophthalmopathy.

The sequencing used peripheral blood mononuclear cells (PBMCs), collected at new diagnosis, from a patient treated with antithyroid drugs. These receptors all come from a woman aged 35-65 years with Graves disease.

The chain uses TRBV7-9 and TRBJ1-1; D might be TRBD1 (5 bases). Between the trimmed V and J ends, which lost 3 bases and 7 bases, there was a span of 12 bases. This CDR3 is 13 amino acids long. Germline values: CDR1 SEHNR, CDR2 FQNEAQ (reference sequence). DNA of the CDR3: TGTGCCAGCAGCTTCCTCTGGGACGGTGAAGCTTTCTTT. Protein product: CASSFLWDGEAFF.

V usage is TRBV4-1 and J usage is TRBJ1-2; a weak D match, TRBD1 (6 bases). CDR3 length: 20 residues. Germline V gene sequence: CDR1 MGHRA, CDR2 YSYEKL. With 1 base removed from V and 3 bases from J, the gap between germline ends came to 27 bases. The CDR3: CASSQGIPFLWPGQYYGYTF. The CDR3 nucleotides are TGCGCCAGCAGCCAAGGAATTCCTTTCTTGTGGCCCGGACAGTACTATGGCTACACCTTC.

The table lists this clonotype with a few counts. The chain has TRBV4-1 and TRBJ1-1; tentatively, D is TRBD1 (5 bases). The CDR3 extends over 17 amino acids. Germline values: CDR1 MGHRA, CDR2 YSYEKL. V was shortened by 4 bases and J by 2 bases, with 20 bases between the two germline ends. The CDR3: CASSLTGVQGLNTEAFF. CDR3 nucleotides: TGCGCCAGCAGCCTAACGGGGGTTCAGGGCTTAAACACTGAAGCTTTCTTT.

This clonotype was found many times. The rearrangement links TRBV3-1 to TRBJ1-1; 8 nucleotides match TRBD1. Germline loops: CDR1 LGHDT, CDR2 YNNKEL (reference sequence). The CDR3 consists of 15 residues. V was pared by 1 base and J by 6 bases, with 7 bases of the junction left unmatched. As DNA, the CDR3 is TGTGCCAGCAGCCAAGCTCAGGGGGCGCCTCCTGAAGCTTTCTTT. Translating it yields CASSQAQGAPPEAFF.

This chain links TRBV20-1 with TRBJ1-6, with 7 bases aligning to TRBD1. Germline CDR1 DFQATT, CDR2 SNEGSKA (reference sequence). This CDR3 has 16 residues. V lost 6 bases to trimming and J lost 7 bases; unmatched junction nucleotides: 15. CDR3 nucleotide sequence: TGCAGTGCGCCGGGGGTCCTACAGGGACAGAATTCACCCCTCCACTTT. As protein: CSAPGVLQGQNSPLHF.

In its sample, this clonotype was seen many times. The V gene is TRBV30, the J gene TRBJ1-4, with no clear D. Germline V lookup: CDR1 GTSNPN, CDR2 SVGIG (reference sequence). V lost 2 bases to trimming and J lost 5 bases, with 6 bases between them. There are 12 residues in the CDR3. The DNA of the CDR3 is TGTGCCTGGAGTCAAGGGAATGAAAAACTGTTTTTT. Translation gives CAWSQGNEKLFF.

This clonotype was observed many times. The chain links TRBV7-9 to TRBJ1-3; D might be TRBD1 (5 bases). Germline CDR1 reads SEHNR; CDR2 reads FQNEAQ (reference sequence). The CDR3 has 15 amino acids. Trimming shortened V by 0 bases and J by 4 bases, and 10 bases separated the two germline ends. CDR3 coding DNA: TGTGCCAGCAGCTTAGCAGGGGCGTACGGAAACACCATATATTTT. This sequence encodes CASSLAGAYGNTIYF.

The chain couples TRBV20-1 to TRBJ1-1, with unresolved D. V gave up 5 bases and J gave up 1 base, with 14 bases separating them. In germline, CDR1 is DFQATT, CDR2 SNEGSKA (reference sequence). CDR3 size: 14 residues. The CDR3 here is CSASGFISNTEAFF. CDR3 sequence (DNA): TGCAGTGCTTCCGGTTTTATTTCGAACACTGAAGCTTTCTTT.

This clonotype was seen only a few times. CDR3: CASSRSGGAYNEQFF. In DNA, the CDR3 is TGTGCCAGCAGTCGAAGCGGGGGGGCCTACAATGAGCAGTTCTTC. The V and J genes are TRBV6-2 or TRBV6-3 and TRBJ2-1; 10 nucleotides line up with TRBD2. Germline V gives CDR1 MNHEY, CDR2 SVGEGT. The J segment lost 2 bases and the V segment lost 5 bases, leaving 3 bases of the junction unmatched. The CDR3 loop spans 15 amino acids.

This clonotype was counted at least ten times. This chain uses TRBV7-3 with TRBJ2-7; D remains unclear. Germline V gene data show CDR1 as SGHTA and CDR2 as FQGTGA. V lost 5 bases and J 6 bases, leaving 20 bases between the germline ends. There are 15 residues in the CDR3. CDR3 amino acids: CASSVSGVGAGEQYF. CDR3 nucleotides: TGTGCCAGCAGCGTATCTGGGGTTGGAGCCGGCGAGCAGTACTTC.

At least ten counts were recorded for this clonotype. This chain uses TRBV30 with TRBJ2-1; D is uncertain. V was trimmed by 6 bases and J by 0 bases, leaving 12 bases between them. The germline V gene has CDR1 GTSNPN and CDR2 SVGIG (reference sequence). This CDR3 is built from 14 residues. The chain's CDR3 is CACLGINSYNEQFF. The CDR3 bases are TGTGCCTGCTTGGGGATAAACTCCTACAATGAGCAGTTCTTC.

J is TRBJ2-7 and V is TRBV6-1; 13 nucleotides line up with TRBD2. This CDR3 has 16 amino acids. Trimming cost V 1 base and J 2 bases; bases outside gene matches: 2. Per germline, CDR1 MNHNS and CDR2 SASEGT. CDR3 residues: CASSEELAGGAYEQYF. The CDR3 nucleotides read TGTGCCAGCAGTGAAGAACTAGCGGGGGGGGCCTACGAGCAGTACTTC.

The chain combines TRBV5-1 with TRBJ2-5, with 9 bases matching TRBD1. Germline loops: CDR1 SGHRS, CDR2 YFSETQ. The CDR3 has 15 residues. V was pared by 4 bases and J by 0 bases, with 4 bases of the junction left unmatched. The CDR3 sequence: CASSRQGDYQETQYF. DNA of the CDR3: TGCGCCAGCAGCCGACAGGGGGATTACCAAGAGACCCAGTACTTC.